This T cell receptor (beta chain) is from a study of control samples from healthy donors and cancer patients. Clones were read by immunoSEQ multiplex PCR, and TCRdb kept only the in-frame ones, dropping some. Among some 150,000 clones listed, over 90% were seen once. Sequenced input: blood. The clonotype originates from a woman in her 30s in good health.

CDR3: CASSPNWWDPYNEQFF. Here the CDR3 DNA reads TGTGCCAGCAGCCCGAATTGGTGGGATCCCTACAATGAGCAGTTCTTC. The chain combines TRBV7-9 with TRBJ2-1; D is ambiguous. Germline V gene sequence: CDR1 SEHNR, CDR2 FQNEAQ (reference sequence). Trimming left V 5 bases short and J 2 bases short, with 16 bases between. CDR3 length equals 16 residues.